What follows are 6 T cell receptor beta chains derived from one specimen sequenced in a study of siplizumab effects on memory and regulatory T cells. Libraries were prepared by immunoSEQ multiplex PCR; TCRdb keeps only in-frame clonotypes and omits some of them. The repertoire consists of about 100,000 clones, with about 92% occurring once and the leading ten covering around 0.73%. Sequencing used Tregs sorted from blood. All receptors come from a human donor in good health.

This rearrangement joins TRBV6-6 to TRBJ2-7; 12 bases align to TRBD2. V gave up 6 bases and J gave up 3 bases; unmatched junction bases: 6. The CDR3 extends over 15 amino acids. Germline lookup yields CDR1 MNHNY and CDR2 SVGAGI (reference sequence). CDR3 sequence: CASRLGTSGFYEQYF. The CDR3, as DNA: TGTGCCAGCAGACTCGGGACTAGCGGGTTCTACGAGCAGTACTTC.

The chain recombines TRBV29-1 with TRBJ2-1, with 12 bases that match TRBD2. The junction had 4 bases not matched to a gene; V was cut back by 4 bases and J by 6 bases. This CDR3 contains 14 residues. Germline V gene data show CDR1 as SQVTM and CDR2 as ANQGSEA. CDR3 coding DNA: TGCAGCGTTGTGCCTAGCGGGAGGGCCAATGAGCAGTTCTTC. Residues: CSVVPSGRANEQFF.

The chain links TRBV19 to TRBJ2-4, with 10 bases lining up with TRBD1. CDR3 length: 14 amino acids. Germline V lookup: CDR1 LNHDA, CDR2 SQIVND (reference sequence). Trimming at V came to 5 bases and at J to 7 bases, leaving 5 bases not matched to a gene. CDR3 DNA: TGTGCCAGTAGTGTCCCGGGACAGGGGAACATTCAGTACTTC. Protein sequence: CASSVPGQGNIQYF.

The chain carries TRBV11-3 and TRBJ2-1; 8 nucleotides match TRBD2. Germline V gene lookup returns CDR1 SGHNT and CDR2 YENEEA. The J segment lost 4 bases and the V segment lost 2 bases, leaving 4 bases of the junction unmatched. The CDR3 has 15 amino acids. In DNA, the CDR3 is TGTGCCAGCAGCTTAAGTAGCGGGACTTACAATGAGCAGTTCTTC. Residues: CASSLSSGTYNEQFF.

This clone was found once. V and J are TRBV2 and TRBJ1-5; D gene unclear. Trimming shortened V by 6 bases and J by 2 bases, and 5 bases separated the two germline ends. The CDR3 has 12 residues. Germline-derived CDR1 and CDR2 are SNHLY and FYNNEI. The DNA of the CDR3 is TGTGCCAGCAGGGCCGGCAATCAGCCCCAGCATTTT. Translating it yields CASRAGNQPQHF.

The CDR3 is CASSLGHRNTEAFF. The CDR3 nucleotides read TGTGCCAGCAGCCTGGGACACAGGAACACTGAAGCTTTCTTT. The chain carries TRBV11-3 and TRBJ1-1; D possibly corresponds to TRBD1 (6 bases). V gave up 5 bases and J gave up 1 base, with 11 bases separating them. CDR3 length: 14 amino acids. CDR1 and CDR2 (germline): SGHNT, YENEEA.